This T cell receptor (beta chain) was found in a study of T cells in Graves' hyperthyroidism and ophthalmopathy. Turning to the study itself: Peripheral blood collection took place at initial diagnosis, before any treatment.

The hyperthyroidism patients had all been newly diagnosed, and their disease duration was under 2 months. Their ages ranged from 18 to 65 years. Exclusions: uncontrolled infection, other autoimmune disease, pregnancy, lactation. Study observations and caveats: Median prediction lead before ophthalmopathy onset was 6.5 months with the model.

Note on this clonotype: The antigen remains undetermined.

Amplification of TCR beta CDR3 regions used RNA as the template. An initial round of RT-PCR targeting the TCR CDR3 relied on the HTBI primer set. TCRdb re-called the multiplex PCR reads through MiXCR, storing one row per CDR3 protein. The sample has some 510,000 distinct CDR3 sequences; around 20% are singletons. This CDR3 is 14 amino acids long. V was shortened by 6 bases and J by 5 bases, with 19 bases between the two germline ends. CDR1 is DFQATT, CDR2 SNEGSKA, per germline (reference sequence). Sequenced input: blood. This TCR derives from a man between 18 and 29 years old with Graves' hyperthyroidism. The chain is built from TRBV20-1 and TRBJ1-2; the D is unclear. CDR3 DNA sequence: TGCAGTGCCCCCGGATCTATTGATGGGTATGGCTACACCTTC. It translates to CSAPGSIDGYGYTF.